This entry concerns a single TCR beta chain. The target antigen is unknown. The sample originates from a study of cytomegalovirus exposure and HLA in healthy donors. Study results and caveats: An analysis that came later showed most CMV-associated TCR beta chains appearing HLA-restricted. Data from an earlier analysis indicated that most TCR beta V segments were productive either about 90% or about 30% of the time.

Primers included in the PCR were 60 Vbeta and 13 Jbeta primers. Sequencing was performed with immunoSEQ multiplex PCR; in TCRdb, only in-frame clones are kept and a portion is missing. The sample lists some 110,000 clones, under 80% seen once, with under 4% in the top ten. The sequenced sample consisted of PBMCs. This sequence originates from a man between 60 and 70 years old in good health and CMV-seronegative.

CDR3 in DNA: TGCGCCAGCAGCCAAGGGAGGAGTGAAAAACTGTTTTTT. Protein sequence: CASSQGRSEKLFF. The chain uses TRBV4-3 and TRBJ1-4; no clear D. The CDR3 runs 13 residues. Trimming removed 1 base at V and 7 bases at J, with 7 bases between. The V gene's germline CDR1 is LGHNA and CDR2 YSLEER.